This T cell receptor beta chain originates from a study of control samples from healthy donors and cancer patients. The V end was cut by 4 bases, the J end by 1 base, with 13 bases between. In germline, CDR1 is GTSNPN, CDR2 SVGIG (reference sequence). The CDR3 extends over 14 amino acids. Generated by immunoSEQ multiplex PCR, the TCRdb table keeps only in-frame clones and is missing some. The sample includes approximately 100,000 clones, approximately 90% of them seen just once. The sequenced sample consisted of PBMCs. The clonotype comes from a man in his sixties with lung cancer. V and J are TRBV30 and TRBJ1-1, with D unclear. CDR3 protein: CAWISRSTNTEAFF. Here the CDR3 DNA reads TGTGCCTGGATTTCAAGGTCTACGAACACTGAAGCTTTCTTT. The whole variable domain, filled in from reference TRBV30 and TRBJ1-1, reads SQTIHQWPATLVQPVGSPLSLECTVEGTSNPNLYWYRQAAGRGLQLLFYSVGIGQISSEVPQNLSASRPQDRQFILSSKKLLLSDSGFYLCAWISRSTNTEAFFGQGTRLTVV.